The 18 T cell receptor beta chains given below trace back to one sample, sequenced in a study of blood T cell repertoires in COVID-19. Sequencing used immunoSEQ multiplex PCR; TCRdb keeps in-frame clones, though not all of them. The data contain approximately 61,000 clones, 70% to 85% of them singletons. The material sequenced was peripheral blood. The receptor set was obtained from a woman in her 70s with acute or convalescent COVID-19.

The sample holds a few counts of this clone. The rearrangement joins TRBV5-1 to TRBJ2-7; the match to TRBD2 covers 9 bases. Trimming removed 5 bases from V and 5 bases from J; junction bases left unmatched: 2. The length of the CDR3 is 12 residues. The germline V gene has CDR1 SGHRS and CDR2 YFSETQ. This CDR3 reads CASRGLADEQYF. CDR3 DNA sequence: TGCGCCAGCAGGGGACTAGCCGACGAGCAGTACTTC. The variable domain in full, with the rest retrieved from reference TRBV5-1 and TRBJ2-7, is KAGVTQTPRYLIKTRGQQVTLSCSPISGHRSVSWYQQTPGQGLQFLFEYFSETQRNKGNFPGRFSGRQFSNSRSEMNVSTLELGDSALYLCASRGLADEQYFGPGTRLTVT.

The rearrangement joins TRBV5-1 to TRBJ2-5; 7 bases map to TRBD1. This CDR3 has 14 amino acids. The germline gives CDR1 SGHRS, CDR2 YFSETQ. J was trimmed by 3 bases and V by 4 bases; bases with no gene match: 6. Written as DNA, the CDR3 is TGCGCCAGCAGCATACCTCAGGGGGAAGAGACCCAGTACTTC. This translates into CASSIPQGEETQYF.

In the case of this clone: Distinct nucleotide sequences in the sample also encode this CDR3. The rearrangement links TRBV4-1 to TRBJ1-1; D may be TRBD1 (5 bases). This CDR3 is built from 14 residues. Germline V gene lookup returns CDR1 MGHRA and CDR2 YSYEKL. V lost 0 bases, J lost 2 bases, and 7 bases lay in between. CDR3 nucleotides: TGCGCCAGCAGCCAAGACAGGGCTAACACTGAAGCTTTCTTT. Protein product: CASSQDRANTEAFF.

The rearrangement joins TRBV12-5 to TRBJ1-2; D is unresolved. From germline, CDR1 is LGHNT and CDR2 FRNRAP. The CDR3 length is 13 residues. V lost 4 bases, J lost 1 base, and 7 bases lay in between. The CDR3 reads CASGSNSNYGYTF. The CDR3 DNA sequence: TGTGCTAGTGGTTCCAACAGTAACTATGGCTACACCTTC.

This clone was counted between two and nine times. The gene calls are TRBV2 and TRBJ2-3, with unresolved D. Germline CDR1 SNHLY, CDR2 FYNNEI. The CDR3 sequence is 16 residues long. The ends were cut back, 6 bases at V and 2 bases at J, with 18 bases in the middle. The DNA of the CDR3 is TGTGCCAGCAGAGTCTTGATCGGGTCCCCCACAGATACGCAGTATTTT. Encoded protein: CASRVLIGSPTDTQYF. Together with reference TRBV2 and TRBJ2-3, the CDR3 gives the full variable domain: EPEVTQTPSHQVTQMGQEVILRCVPISNHLYFYWYRQILGQKVEFLVSFYNNEISEKSEIFDDQFSVERPDGSNFTLKIRSTKLEDSAMYFCASRVLIGSPTDTQYFGPGTRLTVL.

The V and J genes are TRBV16 and TRBJ1-4, with D unclear. This CDR3 is built from 13 residues. The V gene lost 5 bases and the J gene lost 14 bases, with 18 bases spanning the gap. The germline V gene encodes CDR1 KGHSY and CDR2 FQNENV. Here the CDR3 DNA reads TGTGCCAGCAGCTCTAAATACGGGGTAGGGCTGTTTTTT. Translation gives CASSSKYGVGLFF.

J is TRBJ2-3 and V is TRBV2; unclear D gene. The V gene lost 6 bases and the J gene lost 6 bases, with 7 bases spanning the gap. The CDR3 loop spans 11 amino acids. The germline gives CDR1 SNHLY, CDR2 FYNNEI. CDR3 in DNA: TGTGCCAGCAGCTCCCAGGATACGCAGTATTTT. It encodes CASSSQDTQYF.

This clone was seen just once. The gene calls are TRBV6-5 and TRBJ1-4; 9 bases are a match to TRBD1. In germline, CDR1 is MNHEY, CDR2 SVGAGI. Germline trimming cut 10 bases from V and 7 bases from J; bases unmatched to any gene: 7. This CDR3 spans 13 amino acids. This chain's CDR3 is CATLGQGAEKLFF. In nucleotides, the CDR3 is TGTGCCACGTTGGGACAGGGCGCTGAAAAACTGTTTTTT.

This clone was seen just once. This chain uses TRBV5-4 with TRBJ2-5; 11 nucleotides line up with TRBD2. CDR3 length: 16 amino acids. The J segment lost 1 base and the V segment lost 0 bases, leaving 2 bases of the junction unmatched. Germline CDR1 is SGHNT and CDR2 is YYREEE (reference sequence). CDR3 sequence (DNA): TGTGCCAGCAGCTTGGAACTAGCGGGAGTCCAAGAGACCCAGTACTTC. Its translation is CASSLELAGVQETQYF.

The rearrangement joins TRBV27 to TRBJ2-1; maybe TRBD2 (5 bases). CDR3 size: 15 residues. Germline CDR1 reads MNHEY; CDR2 reads SMNVEV (reference sequence). Trimming shortened V by 5 bases and J by 3 bases, and 14 bases separated the two germline ends. CDR3 in amino acids: CASSPYVEGYNEQFF. DNA for the CDR3: TGTGCCAGCAGTCCCTATGTAGAGGGCTACAATGAGCAGTTCTTC.

The chain is built from TRBV18 and TRBJ2-5; D gene uncertain. Trimming took off 1 base at V and 1 base at J, with 7 bases between the two ends. The CDR3 loop spans 14 amino acids. From germline, CDR1 is KGHSH and CDR2 LQKENI. The CDR3 region has the DNA TGTGCCAGCTCACCACTTCGAGGCCAAGAGACCCAGTACTTC. It is translated as CASSPLRGQETQYF.

This chain joins TRBV5-5 and TRBJ2-2, with 10 bases fitting TRBD2. Germline lookup yields CDR1 SGHKS and CDR2 YYEKEE (reference sequence). V gave up 1 base and J gave up 7 bases; unmatched junction bases: 7. The CDR3 covers 16 residues. DNA for the CDR3: TGTGCCAGCAGCTTGACCGGGACTAGCGTGGTCGGGGAGCTGTTTTTT. Protein product: CASSLTGTSVVGELFF.

The gene calls are TRBV5-1 and TRBJ2-2, with TRBD1 as a possible D gene (5 bases). Germline values: CDR1 SGHRS, CDR2 YFSETQ. CDR3 length: 14 amino acids. The ends were cut back, 2 bases at V and 2 bases at J, with 7 bases in the middle. The CDR3 DNA reads as TGCGCCAGCAGCTTCCAGGGAAACACCGGGGAGCTGTTTTTT. Translated, it gives CASSFQGNTGELFF. The full variable domain, its missing parts supplied by reference TRBV5-1 and TRBJ2-2, is KAGVTQTPRYLIKTRGQQVTLSCSPISGHRSVSWYQQTPGQGLQFLFEYFSETQRNKGNFPGRFSGRQFSNSRSEMNVSTLELGDSALYLCASSFQGNTGELFFGEGSRLTVL.

The chain carries TRBV6-4 and TRBJ2-3, with TRBD2 matching 13 bases. This CDR3 region has 18 residues. The germline V gene has CDR1 MRHNA and CDR2 SNTAGT. Trimming at V came to 3 bases and at J to 2 bases, leaving 8 bases not matched to a gene. CDR3 coding DNA: TGTGCCAGCAGTGATCGACTAGCGGGGGGCGCGACCACAGATACGCAGTATTTT. Translating it yields CASSDRLAGGATTDTQYF.

The V gene is TRBV3-1 (or the pseudogene TRBV3-2), the J gene TRBJ2-3, with 16 bases aligning to TRBD2. The CDR3 is made up of 18 amino acids. With V trimmed by 2 bases and J by 1 base, 3 bases remained unmatched. CDR1 is LGHDT, CDR2 YNNKEL, per germline (reference sequence). The CDR3 nucleotides are TGTGCCAGCAGCCAACAGGGACTAGCGGGGGGGGGCACAGATACGCAGTATTTT. Its translation is CASSQQGLAGGGTDTQYF.

This clone appeared a single time. This rearrangement joins TRBV3-1 (or the pseudogene TRBV3-2) to TRBJ1-4, with a tentative D call TRBD1 (5 bases). Trimming removed 3 bases at V and 0 bases at J, with 14 bases between. CDR3 size: 17 residues. CDR1 is LGHDT and CDR2 is YNNKEL in the germline V gene (reference sequence). The CDR3 DNA reads as TGTGCCAGCAGCCACCCCCCAACCAGGGCAACTAATGAAAAACTGTTTTTT. It specifies CASSHPPTRATNEKLFF.

The rearrangement links TRBV4-2 to TRBJ1-1; TRBD1 matches at 9 bases. The CDR3 runs 13 residues. The V and J ends lost 5 bases and 4 bases, in that order; junction bases with no gene match: 2. Looked up from germline, CDR1 is LGHNA and CDR2 is YNFKEQ. CDR3 nucleotides: TGTGCCAGCAGCGAGACAGGGGGCACTGAAGCTTTCTTT. It translates to CASSETGGTEAFF.

The rearrangement uses TRBV5-4 and TRBJ2-3; 9 nucleotides agree with TRBD2. CDR3 length: 16 residues. CDR1 and CDR2 (germline): SGHNT, YYREEE (reference sequence). J gave up 5 bases and V 0 bases, and 7 bases lay outside the gene matches. The CDR3 DNA reads TGTGCCAGCAGCTTGGTGGCTAGCGGGGTTGGAGATACGCAGTATTTT. It translates to CASSLVASGVGDTQYF.